A selection of T cell receptor beta chains follows, all from one sample in a study of beta chain features in type 1 diabetes. Repertoires were generated with immunoSEQ multiplex PCR, while TCRdb's copy carries only in-frame clones and drops some. The table lists approximately 730,000 clones, about an eighth of them singletons. Sequenced input: naive CD4+ T cells from blood. The receptors derive from a man aged 18 to 29 with type 1 diabetes. The CDR3 runs from the conserved cysteine through the conserved F or W. A D gene is named only where the DNA matches it firmly. Clone size is stated in some rows and not others, as once, few, many or a class when expanded.

TGTGCCAGCTCACCACCTCGGGGCGGCGAGCAGTACTTC CASSPPRGGEQYF TRBV18 NA NA TRBJ2-7
TGTGCCAGCAGTCCTAGGAGGGACAGCGAAAACTATGGCTACACCTTC CASSPRRDSENYGYTF TRBV6-6 TRBD1 NA TRBJ1-2
TGTGCCACCAGCTTCGGGCCCCAGGACGAGCAGTACTTC CATSFGPQDEQYF TRBV15 NA NA TRBJ2-7
TGTGCCAGCTCAACCTCCGAACTCTACAATGAGCAGTTCTTC CASSTSELYNEQFF TRBV18 NA NA TRBJ2-1
TGTGCCAGCAGCTTACGGGGAGGGGACACTGAAGCTTTCTTT CASSLRGGDTEAFF TRBV7-3 NA NA TRBJ1-1
TGTGCCAGCAGTTTTAGAGTTTTGAGCAATCAGCCCCAGCATTTT CASSFRVLSNQPQHF TRBV28 NA few TRBJ1-5
TGCGCCAGCAGGCCGCAGGGGACAGGGGCCGCGTACGAGCAGTACTTC CASRPQGTGAAYEQYF TRBV5-1 TRBD1 NA TRBJ2-7
TGTGCCAGCAGCCGCACCGGGACAACCCAGGGGACCCAGTACTTC CASSRTGTTQGTQYF TRBV7-2 NA NA TRBJ2-5
TGTGCCTGGAGTGTAAAGAGCAATCAGCCCCAGCATTTT CAWSVKSNQPQHF TRBV30 NA few TRBJ1-5
TGTGCCAGCAGCTCCGCCGGGGGGGCGCGTACTGGTCAGCCCCAGCATTTT CASSSAGGARTGQPQHF TRBV7-9 NA few TRBJ1-5
TGTGCCTGGAGCGGGACCCGAGGGACTGAAGCTTTCTTT CAWSGTRGTEAFF TRBV30 NA NA TRBJ1-1
TGTGCCAGCAGCGTGAGAGGGCTGTCCCATAACACCGGGGAGCTGTTTTTT CASSVRGLSHNTGELFF TRBV9 NA few TRBJ2-2
TGTGCTAGTGGTTTGGCCCTCGGGACAGGGCAAGAGACCCAGTACTTC CASGLALGTGQETQYF TRBV12-5 TRBD1 NA TRBJ2-5
TGCGCCAGCAGCCAAGACCGAGGACAGGGGTTGGATGGAAACACCATATATTTT CASSQDRGQGLDGNTIYF TRBV4-1 TRBD1 few TRBJ1-3
TGCGCCAGCAGCCAAGAGGCATACAGCTCCTACGAGCAGTACTTC CASSQEAYSSYEQYF TRBV4-1 NA NA TRBJ2-7
TGTGCCATCAGTCCGAACACCGGGGAGCTGTTTTTT CAISPNTGELFF TRBV10-3 NA few TRBJ2-2
TGTGCCTGGATGAAGGCTTCTGGAAACACCATATATTTT CAWMKASGNTIYF TRBV30 NA few TRBJ1-3
TGTGCCAGCAGCTTGGGGGGGACTAGCTGGGAGACCCAGTACTTC CASSLGGTSWETQYF TRBV5-4 TRBD2 few TRBJ2-5
TGTGCCAGCAGCCAAGTCGGGGGCACTGGGGCCAACGTCCTGACTTTC CASSQVGGTGANVLTF TRBV4-2 NA NA TRBJ2-6
TGTGCCTGGAGCTTAGTTGGCACCGGGGAGCTGTTTTTT CAWSLVGTGELFF TRBV30 NA few TRBJ2-2
TGTGCCAGCAGCCCGACAGGGCTCAATGAGCAGTTCTTC CASSPTGLNEQFF TRBV28 TRBD1 NA TRBJ2-1
TGTGCCAGCAGCGTAGCTCAAGGGATCGGTACTAATGAAAAACTGTTTTTT CASSVAQGIGTNEKLFF TRBV9 NA NA TRBJ1-4
TGTGCCAGCAGTTATCAGGATAAGGGTTCACCCCTCCACTTT CASSYQDKGSPLHF TRBV6-5 NA once TRBJ1-6
TGTGCCAGCCCGGTCTTAGTCACCGGGGAGCTGTTTTTT CASPVLVTGELFF TRBV11-2 NA few TRBJ2-2
TGTGCCAGTAGTCCCGAGATATGGGGGAGGGAAGGCTACACCTTC CASSPEIWGREGYTF TRBV19 NA NA TRBJ1-2
TGTGCCTGGAGTGGTCAGGGCGATCAGCCCCAGCATTTT CAWSGQGDQPQHF TRBV30 NA NA TRBJ1-5
TGTGCCAGCAGTGTCAGGGTTAATCAGCCCCAGCATTTT CASSVRVNQPQHF TRBV2 NA few TRBJ1-5
TGTGCCAGCAGTTTAAATGGGGACACCTATGGCTACACCTTC CASSLNGDTYGYTF TRBV27 NA NA TRBJ1-2
TGTGCCTGGAGCAACGCCGGGACAGGGAGCAATCAGCCCCAGCATTTT CAWSNAGTGSNQPQHF TRBV30 TRBD1 NA TRBJ1-5
TGTGCCAGTAGAGCTAAAGCGGGGAGCTCCTACAATGAGCAGTTCTTC CASRAKAGSSYNEQFF TRBV19 TRBD2 NA TRBJ2-1
TGTGCCAGCAGCCGAGACCAGGGGGCACATACGCAGTATTTT CASSRDQGAHTQYF TRBV14 TRBD1 few TRBJ2-3
TGTGCCAGCAGCCTGGACAGGGCGAATGAAAAACTGTTTTTT CASSLDRANEKLFF TRBV7-6 TRBD1 few TRBJ1-4
TGCGCCAGCAGCTTGGCCAGCGGCCCATCGGAGACCCAGTACTTC CASSLASGPSETQYF TRBV5-1 NA few TRBJ2-5
TGTGCCAGCAGCTTAGCGCACGGCGGGGGTTACAATGAGCAGTTCTTC CASSLAHGGGYNEQFF TRBV7-8 TRBD2 NA TRBJ2-1
TGTGCCTGGAGTCGGGACAGTCCACCCCTCCACTTT CAWSRDSPPLHF TRBV30 TRBD1 NA TRBJ1-6
TGCGCCAGCAGCCAGGGGGGTAAGGGCTCCTACAATGAGCAGTTCTTC CASSQGGKGSYNEQFF TRBV4-1 NA NA TRBJ2-1